This T cell receptor (beta chain) was recorded in a study of graft-versus-host responses after intestinal transplantation (dated by TCRdb to the early 2020s). With respect to the entire study: Recipients received multivisceral, liver-intestinal, or isolated intestinal transplants. Rather than being sequenced by the commercial service, samples from three later patients were sequenced in-house on an Illumina MiSeq and processed with MiXCR. Every recipient was given anti-thymocyte globulin induction, followed by 2 to 3 years of maintenance tacrolimus and steroids. Graft-versus-host and host-versus-graft alloreactive T cell clones were tracked in the graft, circulation and bone marrow after intestinal transplantation using bulk TCR-beta CDR3 sequencing. A peak of at least 4% donor T cells among recipient peripheral blood mononuclear cells was the definition used for donor T cell macrochimerism. Of the roughly 23 intestinal transplant recipients enrolled in the cohort, one of whom was a retransplant, a few patients without pretransplant specimens were excluded. To identify alloreactive clones, pre-transplant mixed lymphocyte reaction products were sequenced and then compared with unstimulated pre-transplant donor and recipient T cells. The paper as a whole reports these results and caveats: Conclusions were limited by the relatively low number and heterogeneity of intestinal transplant patients. In patients with donor T cell macrochimerism, the allografts had high GvH to HvG T cell clonal ratios. GvH clones were detected in recipient bone marrow, and some of these GvH clones were observed earlier in ileal mucosa or blood, consistent with an intestinal mucosal origin. Early after transplant, peak levels of circulating GvH clones were associated with declines in HvG clones.

To note about this clone: Its antigen remains undetermined. No per-base quality is available; no much larger clone lies one base away.

The CDR3 contains 14 residues, cysteine and phenylalanine counted. CDR3 DNA is the only sequence kept; it has 42 bases, read in frame from the first base. V is reduced by 0 bases and J by 0 bases, leaving a spacing of 6 bases between them. Via the germline V gene, CDR1 is SGHRS and CDR2 YFSETQ. The time point label, as the study defines it: cells obtained before transplantation from donor or recipient. CD3+CD4+ and CD3+CD8+ populations were FACS-sorted from unstimulated pre-transplant donor and recipient cells taken from spleen or lymph nodes. The protocol used for the library was the immunoSEQ multiplex PCR assay. For most patients, genomic DNA was isolated using the Qiagen DNeasy Blood and Tissue Kit and was shipped frozen to Adaptive Biotechnologies for TCR sequencing. Adaptive Biotechnologies carried out high-throughput TCR-beta CDR3 sequencing of genomic DNA for most patients. As for the authors' bioinformatics: TCR sequencing data for 15 to 20 patients were retrieved from Adaptive's ImmunoSEQ software; a few other patients were processed with MiXCR and VDJtools. To correct CD4 versus CD8 sorting errors, any sequence found in both subsets at a frequency ratio below 5:1 was removed. CDR3 nucleotide sequences shared between donor and recipient were removed because the origin of such sequences could not be assigned. To count as alloreactive, a clone needed at least 2-fold expansion over unstimulated cells and a minimum CFSE-low frequency of 0.002% (template counts) or 0.001% (read counts). Mappable clones were those detected in sequenced pre-transplant spleen, lymph node, or MLR CFSE-low populations of the donor or recipient. The cumulative frequency of alloreactive clones was calculated as a percentage of all sequences, weighted by copy number. TCRdb re-hosts the immuneACCESS table, in-frame sequences only. Its copies lack some clones; in the studies checked, an unresolved V gene accounts for under half of them, and the cause for the rest is not known. That table gives V, J and clone size, and the DNA gave D and trimming. The sample table contains under 45,000 clones; only one count was recorded for roughly 95% of them. Clones ranked in the top ten supply roughly 0.22% of the sample.

The sequences come from unstimulated CD4+ T cells sorted from spleen or lymph node cells, collected before transplant. This sequence uses TRBV5-1 and TRBJ1-1, with a tentative D gene TRBD1 over 6 matching bases. This sequence originates from a human donor who was the organ donor for an intestinal transplant. For the CDR3, the sequence is CASSLGQVNTEAFF. The nucleotide sequence is given as TGCGCCAGCAGCTTGGGACAGGTGAACACTGAAGCTTTCTTT.